What follows are 21 T cell receptor beta chains derived from one specimen sequenced in a study of blood T cell repertoires in COVID-19. The protocol was immunoSEQ multiplex PCR, while the TCRdb copy is restricted to in-frame clones and leaves out a portion. The sample contains around 150,000 clones, around 90% of which appear only once. The specimen sequenced was peripheral blood. The receptors here all came from a man aged 18 to 30 with acute or convalescent COVID-19.

The V call is TRBV30, the J call TRBJ2-6; no definite D call. With 0 bases removed from V and 1 base from J, the gap between germline ends came to 4 bases. The CDR3 is made up of 14 amino acids. Germline V gives CDR1 GTSNPN, CDR2 SVGIG (reference sequence). The CDR3 region has the DNA TGTGCCTGGAGTGTTGTATCTGGGGCCAACGTCCTGACTTTC. Translation: CAWSVVSGANVLTF.

The CDR3 DNA reads TGTGCCAGCAGCGTAGGTGAAATAGCGGGACAAGAGACCCAGTACTTC. Protein sequence: CASSVGEIAGQETQYF. The chain recombines TRBV9 with TRBJ2-5, with 8 bases that match TRBD2. Germline values: CDR1 SGDLS, CDR2 YYNGEE. This CDR3 region has 16 residues. V lost 0 bases, J lost 2 bases, and 6 bases stayed unmatched.

The chain employs TRBV6-5 and TRBJ1-6, with D tentatively TRBD1 (5 bases). The ends were cut back, 0 bases at V and 0 bases at J, with 6 bases in the middle. Germline CDR1 MNHEY, CDR2 SVGAGI. There are 16 residues in the CDR3. The CDR3: CASSYSRGSYNSPLHF. CDR3 DNA: TGTGCCAGCAGTTACTCTAGGGGCTCCTATAATTCACCCCTCCACTTT.

V gene TRBV5-6 combines with J gene TRBJ2-1; 8 nucleotides align to TRBD1. V trimming: 5 bases; J trimming: 3 bases; junction bases outside the gene matches: 7. The length of the CDR3 is 15 residues. Germline loops: CDR1 SGHDT, CDR2 YYEEEE. The CDR3 is CASSPTGGLYNEQFF. The DNA for the CDR3 is TGTGCCAGCAGTCCCACAGGGGGACTCTACAATGAGCAGTTCTTC.

The V gene is TRBV5-5, the J gene TRBJ2-7; D unresolved. Per the germline V gene, CDR1 is SGHKS and CDR2 is YYEKEE (reference sequence). V was pared by 4 bases and J by 0 bases, with 14 bases between. The CDR3 runs to 15 residues. The CDR3 coding sequence is TGTGCCAGCAGCCCCGCGGCGCTTAGCTCCTACGAGCAGTACTTC. Protein sequence: CASSPAALSSYEQYF.

V usage is TRBV27 and J usage is TRBJ1-1, with TRBD1 identical over 7 bases. This CDR3 has 14 amino acids. With 2 bases clipped from V and 3 bases from J, the junction kept 3 bases outside the gene matches. Germline V gene data show CDR1 as MNHEY and CDR2 as SMNVEV (reference sequence). The chain's CDR3 is CASSLAGTDTEAFF. As DNA, the CDR3 is TGTGCCAGCAGTTTAGCCGGGACAGACACTGAAGCTTTCTTT.

The rearrangement uses TRBV13 and TRBJ1-6; a possible D gene is TRBD1 (6 bases). V shed 2 bases and J shed 5 bases, with 13 bases lying between them. The CDR3 contains 16 residues. CDR1 is PRHDT, CDR2 FYEKMQ, per germline (reference sequence). CDR3 DNA sequence: TGTGCCAGCAGCTTATATAGGGGGATGGATAATTCACCCCTCCACTTT. Protein: CASSLYRGMDNSPLHF.

The rearrangement uses TRBV9 and TRBJ1-6, with D unclear. Deletions cut 0 bases from V and 9 bases from J, with 10 bases between. This CDR3 region has 14 residues. Germline loops: CDR1 SGDLS, CDR2 YYNGEE. The CDR3 protein is CASSVEQIGSPLHF. The CDR3 nucleotides are TGTGCCAGCAGCGTAGAACAGATTGGTTCACCCCTCCACTTT.

The chain joins TRBV5-1 to TRBJ2-4, with 9 bases lining up with TRBD2. Germline V gene lookup returns CDR1 SGHRS and CDR2 YFSETQ. The ends lost 5 bases at V and 10 bases at J; junction bases unmatched: 10. The CDR3 runs 14 residues. The DNA of the CDR3 is TGCGCCAGCAGGGACGTAGCGGGAGAAGATATTCAGTACTTC. This codes for CASRDVAGEDIQYF.

This clone has only one observation. The V call is TRBV11-2, the J call TRBJ1-3; a weak D match, TRBD1 (5 bases). Germline CDR1 and CDR2: SGHAT and FQNNGV. V shed 4 bases and J shed 8 bases, with 18 bases lying between them. The CDR3 contains 15 residues. CDR3 nucleotide sequence: TGTGCCAGCAGCTACGACAGTTCGGGGGTGGACACCATATATTTT. This sequence encodes CASSYDSSGVDTIYF. The whole variable domain, filled in from reference TRBV11-2 and TRBJ1-3, reads EAGVAQSPRYKIIEKRQSVAFWCNPISGHATLYWYQQILGQGPKLLIQFQNNGVVDDSQLPKDRFSAERLKGVDSTLKIQPAKLEDSAVYLCASSYDSSGVDTIYFGEGSWLTVV.

V is TRBV27 and J is TRBJ2-2; D uncertain. The germline V gene has CDR1 MNHEY and CDR2 SMNVEV (reference sequence). This CDR3 is 14 amino acids long. Trimming shortened V by 2 bases and J by 3 bases, and 7 bases separated the two germline ends. The CDR3 DNA reads TGTGCCAGCAGTTTACTTGAGGACACCGGGGAGCTGTTTTTT. It codes for CASSLLEDTGELFF.

The rearrangement uses TRBV24-1 and TRBJ2-3; weak D call: TRBD2 (6 bases). Trimming left V 4 bases short and J 0 bases short, with 10 bases between. Per the germline V gene, CDR1 is KGHDR and CDR2 is SFDVKD. The CDR3 has 15 amino acids. This CDR3 is CATSEAGSSTDTQYF. The CDR3 DNA reads as TGTGCCACCAGTGAGGCGGGATCTAGCACAGATACGCAGTATTTT.

The V gene is TRBV6-5, the J gene TRBJ2-7, with D perhaps matching TRBD1 (6 bases). Germline V gives CDR1 MNHEY, CDR2 SVGAGI. The CDR3 covers 12 residues. Trimming took 8 bases from V and 1 from J, leaving 9 bases between them. Written as DNA, the CDR3 is TGTGCCAGCTTACAGGGATCCTACGAGCAGTACTTC. It is translated as CASLQGSYEQYF.

The V call is TRBV5-1, the J call TRBJ1-1; no clear D. The V gene's germline CDR1 is SGHRS and CDR2 YFSETQ. V was clipped by 0 bases and J by 2 bases, with 8 bases between them. The CDR3 has 14 amino acids. The chain's CDR3 is CASSLAGTNTEAFF. CDR3 DNA sequence: TGCGCCAGCAGCTTGGCAGGTACCAACACTGAAGCTTTCTTT.

Comment on this clone: Additional DNA sequences in this sample encode the identical CDR3. This rearrangement joins TRBV27 to TRBJ2-3; unclear D gene. This CDR3 contains 12 residues. Germline CDR1 MNHEY, CDR2 SMNVEV (reference sequence). Trimming pared 5 bases from V and 0 bases from J, leaving 3 bases between. DNA for the CDR3: TGTGCCAGCAGTCCAAGCACAGATACGCAGTATTTT. This encodes CASSPSTDTQYF.

The chain recombines TRBV5-1 with TRBJ2-7; tentative D call: TRBD1 (6 bases). Trimming removed 7 bases from V and 2 bases from J, with 16 bases in between. The CDR3 runs 14 residues. Germline V gives CDR1 SGHRS, CDR2 YFSETQ. CDR3 in amino acids: CASQKGRGPYEQYF. CDR3 DNA: TGCGCCAGCCAAAAGGGCAGGGGCCCCTACGAGCAGTACTTC.

The V and J genes are TRBV13 and TRBJ2-1, with D possibly TRBD2 on 6 matching bases. The V end was cut by 0 bases, the J end by 5 bases, with 23 bases between. Germline V gene sequence: CDR1 PRHDT, CDR2 FYEKMQ (reference sequence). The CDR3 has 19 residues. As DNA, the CDR3 is TGTGCCAGCAGCTTAGGGCTAGCGTCCCCCGGTGGGGTAGACAATGAGCAGTTCTTC. This sequence encodes CASSLGLASPGGVDNEQFF.

In its sample, this clone was seen once. V is TRBV27 and J is TRBJ1-1; D may be TRBD1 (6 bases). The CDR3 length is 15 residues. Trimming removed 4 bases at V and 1 base at J, with 13 bases between. Germline V gives CDR1 MNHEY, CDR2 SMNVEV (reference sequence). CDR3 in amino acids: CASSSRTAPNTEAFF. CDR3 sequence (DNA): TGTGCCAGCAGTTCCCGGACAGCCCCGAACACTGAAGCTTTCTTT.

V and J are TRBV2 and TRBJ1-2; D perhaps matches TRBD1 (5 bases). Trimming stripped 3 bases from V and 1 base from J, with 9 bases between. Germline CDR1 is SNHLY and CDR2 is FYNNEI. The CDR3 spans 14 residues. The CDR3 loop is CASSEGQGNYGYTF. CDR3 bases: TGTGCCAGCAGTGAGGGGCAGGGTAACTATGGCTACACCTTC.

The chain couples TRBV5-1 to TRBJ2-5; 14 nucleotides agree with TRBD2. The length of the CDR3 is 17 residues. Germline V gene lookup returns CDR1 SGHRS and CDR2 YFSETQ. V lost 4 bases to trimming and J lost 2 bases; unmatched junction nucleotides: 7. In DNA, the CDR3 is TGCGCCAGCAGCCCCGGGACTAGCGGGAGACTACAAGAGACCCAGTACTTC. Protein product: CASSPGTSGRLQETQYF.

This chain connects TRBV24-1 to TRBJ2-1; weak D call: TRBD2 (5 bases). Germline loops: CDR1 KGHDR, CDR2 SFDVKD. The CDR3 sequence is 16 residues long. Trimming took off 4 bases at V and 1 base at J, with 13 bases between the two ends. In DNA, the CDR3 is TGTGCCACCAGTGACTCGACCCCGGGGTCCTACAATGAGCAGTTCTTC. Protein sequence: CATSDSTPGSYNEQFF.